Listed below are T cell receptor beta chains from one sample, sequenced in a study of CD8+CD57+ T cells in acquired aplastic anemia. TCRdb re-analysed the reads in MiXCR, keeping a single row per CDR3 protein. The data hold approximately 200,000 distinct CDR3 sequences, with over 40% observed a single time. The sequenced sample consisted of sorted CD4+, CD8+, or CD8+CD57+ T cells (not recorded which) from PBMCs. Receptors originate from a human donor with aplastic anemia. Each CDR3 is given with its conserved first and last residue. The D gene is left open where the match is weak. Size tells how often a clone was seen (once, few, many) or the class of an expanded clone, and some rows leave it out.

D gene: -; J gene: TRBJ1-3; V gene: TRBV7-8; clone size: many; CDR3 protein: CASSLHSPASGNTIYF; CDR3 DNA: TGTGCCAGCAGCTTGCACAGCCCTGCCTCTGGAAACACCATATATTTT
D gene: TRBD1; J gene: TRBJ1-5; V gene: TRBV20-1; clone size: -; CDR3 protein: CSARAGTDRGHQPQHF; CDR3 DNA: TGCAGTGCTAGAGCGGGGACCGACAGGGGCCATCAGCCCCAGCATTTT
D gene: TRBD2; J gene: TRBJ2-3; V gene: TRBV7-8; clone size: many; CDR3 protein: CASSWSGGASTDTQYF; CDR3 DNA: TGTGCCAGCAGCTGGAGCGGGGGGGCTAGCACAGATACGCAGTATTTT
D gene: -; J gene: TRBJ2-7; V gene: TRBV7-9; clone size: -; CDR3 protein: CASSLDASFGEQYF; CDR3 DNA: TGTGCCAGCAGCTTAGACGCATCCTTCGGTGAGCAGTACTTC
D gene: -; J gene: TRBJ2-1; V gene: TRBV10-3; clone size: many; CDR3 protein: CAISDPALSDSYNEQFF; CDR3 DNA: TGTGCCATCAGTGACCCGGCGCTTAGCGACTCCTACAATGAGCAGTTCTTC
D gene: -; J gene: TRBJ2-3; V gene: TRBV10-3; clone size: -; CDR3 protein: CAISVIHGVAVDTQYF; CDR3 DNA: TGTGCCATCAGTGTAATACACGGAGTGGCCGTCGATACGCAGTATTTT
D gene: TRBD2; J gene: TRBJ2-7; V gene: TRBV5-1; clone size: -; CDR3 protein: CASSLGTSGTYEQYF; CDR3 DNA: TGCGCCAGCAGCTTGGGGACTAGCGGGACTTACGAGCAGTACTTC
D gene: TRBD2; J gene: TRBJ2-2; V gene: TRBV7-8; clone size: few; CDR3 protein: CASGGLAGGANTGELFF; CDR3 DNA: TGTGCCAGCGGGGGACTAGCGGGGGGGGCGAACACCGGGGAGCTGTTTTTT
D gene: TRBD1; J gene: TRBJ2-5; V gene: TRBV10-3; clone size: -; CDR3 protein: CATGSGTGLKETQYF; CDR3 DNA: TGTGCCACCGGATCCGGGACAGGGTTGAAGGAGACCCAGTACTTC
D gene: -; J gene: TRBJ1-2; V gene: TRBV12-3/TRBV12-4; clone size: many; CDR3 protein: CASSLLSQNYGYTF; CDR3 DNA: TGTGCCAGCAGTTTGTTGTCGCAGAACTATGGCTACACCTTC
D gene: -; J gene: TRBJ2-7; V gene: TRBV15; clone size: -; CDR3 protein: CATSREIDPGVSEQYF; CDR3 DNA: TGTGCCACCAGCAGAGAGATTGACCCCGGGGTCTCCGAGCAGTACTTC
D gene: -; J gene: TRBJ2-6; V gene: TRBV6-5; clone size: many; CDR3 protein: CATRLAGANVLTF; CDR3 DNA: TGTGCCACCAGACTAGCTGGGGCCAACGTCCTGACTTTC
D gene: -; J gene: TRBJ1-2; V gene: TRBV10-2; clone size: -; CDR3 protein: CASSESGGYGYTF; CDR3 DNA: TGCGCCAGCAGTGAGTCAGGGGGCTATGGCTACACCTTC
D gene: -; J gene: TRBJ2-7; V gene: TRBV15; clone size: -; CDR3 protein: CATSRDGRGSYEQYF; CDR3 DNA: TGTGCCACCAGCAGAGATGGGCGGGGCTCCTACGAACAGTACTTC
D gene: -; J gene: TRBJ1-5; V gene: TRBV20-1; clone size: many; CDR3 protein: CSARDFFRGGSNQPQHF; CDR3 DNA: TGCAGTGCTAGAGATTTTTTTAGGGGTGGGAGCAATCAGCCCCAGCATTTT
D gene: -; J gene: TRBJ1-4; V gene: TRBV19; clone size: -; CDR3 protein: CASSIGQATDEKLFF; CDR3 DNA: TGTGCCAGTAGTATAGGCCAGGCGACAGATGAAAAACTGTTTTTT
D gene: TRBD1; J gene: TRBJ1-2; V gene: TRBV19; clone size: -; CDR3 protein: CARLRDSYGYTF; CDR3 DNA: TGTGCCAGACTCCGGGACAGCTATGGCTACACCTTC
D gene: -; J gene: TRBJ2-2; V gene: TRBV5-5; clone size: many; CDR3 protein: CASSPIQGTGELFF; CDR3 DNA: TGTGCCAGCAGCCCTATCCAGGGTACCGGGGAGCTGTTTTTT
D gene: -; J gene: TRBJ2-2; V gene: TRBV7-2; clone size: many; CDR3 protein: CASSLSPQGGTGELFF; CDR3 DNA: TGTGCCAGCAGCTTATCTCCGCAGGGAGGAACCGGGGAGCTGTTTTTT
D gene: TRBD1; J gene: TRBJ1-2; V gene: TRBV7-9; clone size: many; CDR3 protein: CASSQPDRENGYTF; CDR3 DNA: TGTGCCAGCAGCCAACCTGACAGGGAAAACGGCTACACCTTC
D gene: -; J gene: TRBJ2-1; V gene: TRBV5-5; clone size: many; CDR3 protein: CASSIVIEQFF; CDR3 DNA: TGTGCCAGCAGCATCGTGATTGAGCAGTTCTTC
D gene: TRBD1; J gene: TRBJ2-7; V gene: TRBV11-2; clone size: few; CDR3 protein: CASSLEQGGNEQYF; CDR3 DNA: TGTGCCAGCAGCTTAGAACAGGGGGGCAACGAGCAGTACTTC
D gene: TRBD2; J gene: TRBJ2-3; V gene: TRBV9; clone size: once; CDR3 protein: CASSVGAGGSTDTQYF; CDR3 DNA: TGTGCCAGCAGCGTAGGGGCGGGGGGTAGCACAGATACGCAGTATTTT
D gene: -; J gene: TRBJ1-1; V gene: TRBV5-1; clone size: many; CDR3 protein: CASSLSGLNTEAFF; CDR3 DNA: TGCGCCAGCAGCTTGTCAGGGTTGAACACTGAAGCTTTCTTT
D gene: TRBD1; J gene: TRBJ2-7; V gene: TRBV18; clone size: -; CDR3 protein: CASASPDRGHEQYF; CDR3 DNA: TGTGCCAGCGCTAGTCCGGACAGGGGCCACGAGCAGTACTTC
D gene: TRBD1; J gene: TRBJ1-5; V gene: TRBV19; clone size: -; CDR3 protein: CASSTGTGLQPQHF; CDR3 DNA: TGTGCCAGTAGTACAGGGACAGGATTGCAGCCCCAGCATTTT
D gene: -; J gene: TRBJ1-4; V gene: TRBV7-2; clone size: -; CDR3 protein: CASSQSNEKLFF; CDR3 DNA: TGTGCCAGCAGCCAATCTAATGAAAAACTGTTTTTT
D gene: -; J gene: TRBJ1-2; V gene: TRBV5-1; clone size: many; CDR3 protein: CASSLGGSTTGLGYTF; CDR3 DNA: TGCGCCAGCAGCTTGGGCGGATCAACTACGGGTCTTGGCTACACCTTC
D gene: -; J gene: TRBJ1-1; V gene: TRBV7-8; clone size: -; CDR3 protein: CASSETVFTEAFF; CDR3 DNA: TGTGCCAGCAGCGAGACGGTTTTCACTGAAGCTTTCTTT
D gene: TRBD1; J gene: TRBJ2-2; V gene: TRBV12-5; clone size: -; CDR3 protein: CASGDRPGGSGGELFF; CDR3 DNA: TGTGCTAGTGGTGACCGACCAGGGGGCTCGGGAGGGGAGCTGTTTTTT
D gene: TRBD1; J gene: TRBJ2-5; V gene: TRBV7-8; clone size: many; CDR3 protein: CASSSGGGQETQYF; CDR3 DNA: TGTGCCAGCAGCTCAGGGGGCGGCCAAGAGACCCAGTACTTC
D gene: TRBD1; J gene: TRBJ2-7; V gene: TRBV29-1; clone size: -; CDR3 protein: CSGSTGGEQYF; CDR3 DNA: TGCAGCGGGTCGACAGGGGGCGAGCAGTACTTC
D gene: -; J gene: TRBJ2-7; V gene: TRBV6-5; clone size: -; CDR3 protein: CASSYSIGQSKQYF; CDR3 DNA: TGTGCCAGCAGTTACTCGATCGGACAGAGCAAGCAGTACTTC
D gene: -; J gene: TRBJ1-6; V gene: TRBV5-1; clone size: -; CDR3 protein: CASSLVPSNSPLHF; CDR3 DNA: TGCGCCAGCAGCTTGGTTCCCAGCAATTCACCCCTCCACTTT
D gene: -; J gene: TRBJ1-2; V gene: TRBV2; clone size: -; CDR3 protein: CASSERSGGYTF; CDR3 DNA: TGTGCCAGCAGTGAACGGTCAGGGGGCTACACCTTC
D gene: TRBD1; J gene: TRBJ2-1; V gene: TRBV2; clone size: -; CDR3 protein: CANRQGDEQFF; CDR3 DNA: TGTGCCAACCGACAGGGGGATGAGCAGTTCTTC
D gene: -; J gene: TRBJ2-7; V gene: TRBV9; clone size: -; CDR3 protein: CASSPSGSSYEQYF; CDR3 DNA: TGTGCCAGCAGCCCATCAGGGAGCTCCTACGAGCAGTACTTC
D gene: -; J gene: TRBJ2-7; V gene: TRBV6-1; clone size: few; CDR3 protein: CASVGGPSYEQYF; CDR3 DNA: TGTGCCTCCGTCGGGGGCCCCTCCTACGAGCAGTACTTC
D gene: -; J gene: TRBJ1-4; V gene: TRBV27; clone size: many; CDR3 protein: CASRRDMVNEKLFF; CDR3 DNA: TGTGCCAGCCGCCGAGACATGGTTAATGAAAAACTGTTTTTT
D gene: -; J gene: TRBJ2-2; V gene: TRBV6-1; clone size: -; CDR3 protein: CASSEAPFLGAGNTGELFF; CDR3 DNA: TGTGCCAGCAGTGAAGCCCCTTTTTTAGGGGCTGGGAACACCGGGGAGCTGTTTTTT
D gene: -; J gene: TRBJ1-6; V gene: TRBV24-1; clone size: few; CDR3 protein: CATSTGSNSPLHF; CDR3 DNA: TGTGCCACCAGTACGGGGAGTAATTCACCCCTCCACTTT
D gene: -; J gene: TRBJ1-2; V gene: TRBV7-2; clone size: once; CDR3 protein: CASSRRTGSSGYTF; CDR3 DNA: TGTGCCAGCAGCCGCCGAACAGGGAGCTCTGGCTACACCTTC
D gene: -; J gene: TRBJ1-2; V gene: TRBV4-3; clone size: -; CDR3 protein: CASSQDRRDYGYTF; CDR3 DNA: TGCGCCAGCAGCCAAGACCGCAGGGACTATGGCTACACCTTC
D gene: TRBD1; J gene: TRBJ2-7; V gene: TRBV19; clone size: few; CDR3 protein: CASRPGQGSYEQYF; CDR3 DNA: TGTGCCAGTAGACCGGGACAGGGGTCGTACGAGCAGTACTTC
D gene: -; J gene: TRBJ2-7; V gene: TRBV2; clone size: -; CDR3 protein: CASSQEGRLLDEQYF; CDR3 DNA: TGTGCCAGCAGCCAAGAAGGTAGACTTCTCGACGAGCAGTACTTC
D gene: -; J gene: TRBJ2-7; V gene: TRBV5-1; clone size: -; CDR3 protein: CASSQYGTSHF; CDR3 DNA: TGCGCCAGCAGCCAGTACGGGACATCTCACTTC
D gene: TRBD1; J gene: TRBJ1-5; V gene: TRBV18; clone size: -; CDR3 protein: CASSPTVTGENQPQHF; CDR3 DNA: TGTGCCAGCTCACCGACAGTGACAGGGGAGAATCAGCCCCAGCATTTT
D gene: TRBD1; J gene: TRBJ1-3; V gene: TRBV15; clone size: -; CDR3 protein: CATSRTGAGNTIYF; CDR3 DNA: TGTGCCACCAGCAGAACAGGGGCTGGAAACACCATATATTTT
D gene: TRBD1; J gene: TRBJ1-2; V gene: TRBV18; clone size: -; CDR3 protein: CASSPSGGANYGYTF; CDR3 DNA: TGTGCCAGCTCACCTTCAGGGGGCGCGAACTATGGCTACACCTTC
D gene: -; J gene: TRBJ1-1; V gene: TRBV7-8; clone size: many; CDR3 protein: CASSLGWRMEGVNTEAFF; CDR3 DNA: TGTGCCAGCAGCTTAGGGTGGAGGATGGAGGGAGTGAACACTGAAGCTTTCTTT
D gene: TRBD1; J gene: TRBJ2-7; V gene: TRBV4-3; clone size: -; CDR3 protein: CASSQGTGGAYEQYF; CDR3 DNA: TGCGCCAGCAGCCAGGGGACAGGGGGGGCCTACGAGCAGTACTTC
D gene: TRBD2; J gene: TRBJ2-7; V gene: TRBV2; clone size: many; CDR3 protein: CASRQTSGVSSYEQYF; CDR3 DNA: TGTGCCAGCAGACAGACTAGCGGGGTTAGCTCCTACGAGCAGTACTTC
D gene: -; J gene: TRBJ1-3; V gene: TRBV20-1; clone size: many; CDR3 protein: CSALHGGGAGNTIYF; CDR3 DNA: TGCAGTGCCCTCCATGGCGGAGGGGCCGGAAACACCATATATTTT